These T cell receptor beta chains were read from a single sample in a study of T cells in tumors after PD-1 blockade. The data were produced by immunoSEQ multiplex PCR, yet TCRdb's version contains in-frame clones alone and is incomplete. The table includes 6,500 to 9,500 clones, roughly two thirds detected once. The source was tumor tissue, collected after anti-PD-1 treatment. The receptors originated from a human donor with basal cell carcinoma. CDR3s include the opening cysteine and the closing phenylalanine or tryptophan. Fields, in order: D gene, V gene, J gene, clone size, CDR3 DNA, CDR3 protein. A D gene is named only where the DNA matches it firmly. Expanded clones are given a class, and other clones once, few, many or no size at all.

TRBD1	TRBV23-1	TRBJ1-3	few	TGCGCCAGCAGTCAACCTGACAGGGGGCTGGGAAACACCATATATTTT	CASSQPDRGLGNTIYF
TRBD1	TRBV28	TRBJ2-1	NA	TGTGCCAGCAGCTCCCCCACAGGGGCTCTCTCGCAGTTCTTC	CASSSPTGALSQFF
NA	TRBV13	TRBJ2-7	NA	TGTGCCAGCAGCCTAGGACCAGACTACGAGCAGTACTTC	CASSLGPDYEQYF
NA	TRBV6-5	TRBJ1-5	NA	TGTGCCATACAGGGCTTCCCTTATCAGCCCCAGCATTTT	CAIQGFPYQPQHF
TRBD1	TRBV27	TRBJ2-7	NA	TGTGCCAGCAGTCCACCCCCGGGACAGGGCAACTTGTACGAGCAGTACTTC	CASSPPPGQGNLYEQYF
NA	TRBV7-3	TRBJ2-1	NA	TGTGCCAGCAGCTTAAAGGGGGGAGGAGTATACAATGAGCAGTTCTTC	CASSLKGGGVYNEQFF
TRBD2	TRBV4-3	TRBJ2-3	NA	TGCGCCAGCAGCCAAGTCATCGTCGGGGGGGCCGGTGAAGATACGCAGTATTTT	CASSQVIVGGAGEDTQYF
NA	TRBV6-5	TRBJ1-1	NA	TGTGCCAGCAGTTACTCGACAGGTGAAGCTTTCTTT	CASSYSTGEAFF
TRBD2	TRBV3-1/TRBV3-2	TRBJ2-3	NA	TGTGCCAGCACCCAAGCGGGAGGAGGCACAGATACGCAGTATTTT	CASTQAGGGTDTQYF
TRBD1	TRBV6-5	TRBJ2-5	NA	TGTGCCAGCAGGCGGACAGGGGGACACGAGACCCAGTACTTC	CASRRTGGHETQYF
TRBD2	TRBV6-5	TRBJ2-7	NA	TGTGCCAGCAGCCCCACTAGCGGGAGCCGCGAGCAGTACTTC	CASSPTSGSREQYF
NA	TRBV19	TRBJ2-5	NA	TGTGCCAGTAGTATAGGCTTCAGGTCACAAGAGACCCAGTACTTC	CASSIGFRSQETQYF
NA	TRBV28	TRBJ1-4	once	TGTGCCAGCAGTCCCGCACAGAACAATCGCGAAAAACTGTTTTTT	CASSPAQNNREKLFF
TRBD2	TRBV3-1/TRBV3-2	TRBJ2-5	NA	TGTGCCAGCAGCCAAGATCTGCTAGCGGGAGGATCTGAGACCCAGTACTTC	CASSQDLLAGGSETQYF
NA	TRBV2	TRBJ1-2	few	TGTGCCAGCAGTGCGGCGGTTGGCTACACCTTC	CASSAAVGYTF
TRBD2	TRBV5-6	TRBJ2-7	NA	TGTGCCAGCAGCTCCGCTTTGCGGGAGGACCACGAGCAGTACTTC	CASSSALREDHEQYF
TRBD1	TRBV6-2/TRBV6-3	TRBJ1-2	NA	TGTGCCAGCAGTTCCCACGGGGACAGGGCGAATGGCTACACCTTC	CASSSHGDRANGYTF
TRBD1	TRBV7-2	TRBJ1-2	NA	TGTGCCGGCAGCTTAGTTTTGTCAGGGGGCAGAGGCTATGGCTACACCTTC	CAGSLVLSGGRGYGYTF
NA	TRBV5-6	TRBJ1-1	NA	TGTGCCAGCAGCTTGAATCTGGGGTTGAACACTGAAGCTTTCTTT	CASSLNLGLNTEAFF
TRBD1	TRBV5-1	TRBJ2-3	NA	TGCGCCAGCAGCAAAGCACCCGGGACAGGCACAGATACGCAGTATTTT	CASSKAPGTGTDTQYF
NA	TRBV19	TRBJ1-2	NA	TGTGCCAGTAGAGCGACAAAAAACTATGGCTACACCTTC	CASRATKNYGYTF
NA	TRBV6-1	TRBJ2-7	NA	TGTGCCAGCAGTGAAGTGGCGGACAACGCCTACGAGCAGTACTTC	CASSEVADNAYEQYF
TRBD1	TRBV27	TRBJ1-2	NA	TGTGCCAGCAGCTACACTGGGACAGGGGGCGCTTACTATGGCTACACCTTC	CASSYTGTGGAYYGYTF
NA	TRBV7-9	TRBJ2-7	large	TGTGCCAGCAGCTTAGTCCAGAACTACGAGCAGTACTTC	CASSLVQNYEQYF
TRBD2	TRBV12-3/TRBV12-4	TRBJ2-5	NA	TGTGCCAGCAGTCCGAGGACTAGGAAGTACTTC	CASSPRTRKYF
NA	TRBV4-1	TRBJ1-4	NA	TGCGCCAGCAGCCAGGTCCTGCAAGGGGATGAAAAACTGTTTTTT	CASSQVLQGDEKLFF
NA	TRBV10-3	TRBJ2-5	NA	TGTGCCATCAGTGAGTCCAGGGGCCCAACAGAGACCCAGTACTTC	CAISESRGPTETQYF
TRBD1	TRBV7-9	TRBJ1-3	NA	TGTGCCAGCAGCTCGGACAGGGATGGAAACACCATATATTTT	CASSSDRDGNTIYF
TRBD2	TRBV6-5	TRBJ2-2	NA	TGTGCCAGCAAGCGGGGGCCCAACACCGGGGAGCTGTTTTTT	CASKRGPNTGELFF
NA	TRBV5-1	TRBJ2-1	NA	TGCGCCAGCAGCTTGGGAAATCGACAGTACAATGAGCAGTTCTTC	CASSLGNRQYNEQFF
NA	TRBV18	TRBJ1-3	NA	TGTGCCAGCTCACCACCGTCGCAGCAGGGAAACACCATATATTTT	CASSPPSQQGNTIYF
NA	TRBV12-3/TRBV12-4	TRBJ1-5	NA	TGTGCCAGCACGTATAGCAATCAGCCCCAGCATTTT	CASTYSNQPQHF
NA	TRBV27	TRBJ1-2	NA	TGTGCCAGCAGCCCAAGACAGGTTGGTGGCTACACCTTC	CASSPRQVGGYTF
TRBD2	TRBV28	TRBJ2-3	medium-sized	TGTGCCAGCAGTTCACGGCTAGCGGGACCCCCAGATACGCAGTATTTT	CASSSRLAGPPDTQYF
TRBD2	TRBV6-2/TRBV6-3	TRBJ2-3	NA	TGTGCCAGCAGTTCCATGAGACTAGCGGGAGGGCCCGTAACTAGCACAGATACGCAGTATTTT	CASSSMRLAGGPVTSTDTQYF
NA	TRBV5-1	TRBJ2-3	NA	TGCGCCAGCAGCTTGGGAACGGCTCGAGATACGCAGTATTTT	CASSLGTARDTQYF
NA	TRBV7-9	TRBJ1-1	NA	TGTGCCAGCAGGACAGATGGGATAACTGAAGCTTTCTTT	CASRTDGITEAFF
NA	TRBV5-1	TRBJ2-5	NA	TGCGCCAGCAGCTTGGGGGCGGCGGTGAAAGAGACCCAGTACTTC	CASSLGAAVKETQYF
NA	TRBV4-1	TRBJ1-1	NA	TGCGCCAGCAGCCCGAACAGGGACACTGAAGCTTTCTTT	CASSPNRDTEAFF
NA	TRBV5-4	TRBJ1-6	NA	TGTGCCAGCAGCACGGGAGGGTTTTCGTTTGATTTCGGTAATTCACCCCTCCACTTT	CASSTGGFSFDFGNSPLHF
TRBD2	TRBV19	TRBJ2-7	NA	TGTGCCAGTAGTATAGGGACTAGCAGCTACGAGCAGTACTTC	CASSIGTSSYEQYF
NA	TRBV6-5	TRBJ1-2	few	TGTGCCAGCAGTCCCCCGGGACCCCAGAGATCGGGCTACACCTTC	CASSPPGPQRSGYTF
NA	TRBV9	TRBJ2-7	NA	TGTGCCAGCAGCGTAGCTTGTGGGGTTGTGGTCGGGGGTAATCGCGAGCAGTACTTC	CASSVACGVVVGGNREQYF
NA	TRBV2	TRBJ1-2	NA	TGTGCCAGCAAGGAAAGTTCTGGGGACTATGGCTACACCTTC	CASKESSGDYGYTF